What follows are 23 T cell receptor beta chains derived from one specimen sequenced in a study of CD8 T cells in Susac syndrome. Random hexamers served to reverse transcribe roughly 0.45 to 1 ug RNA. TCRdb called the immunoSEQ multiplex PCR reads again in MiXCR, with one record for every CDR3 protein. The sample carries 69,000 or so distinct CDR3 sequences, 95% recorded once. Sequencing was carried out using CD8+ T cells from PBMCs. These receptors originate from a human donor in good health.

In nucleotides, the CDR3 is TGTGCCAGCAGCCAATATCCGGGGGATAACACCGGGGAGCTGTTTTTT. Its protein is CASSQYPGDNTGELFF. V gene TRBV14 combines with J gene TRBJ2-2, with D maybe TRBD2 (6 bases). The germline CDR1 and CDR2 sequences are SGHDN and FVKESK. The CDR3 spans 16 residues. The ends were cut back, 2 bases at V and 2 bases at J, with 12 bases in the middle. Combining the CDR3 with reference TRBV14 and TRBJ2-2 gives the whole variable domain EAGVTQFPSHSVIEKGQTVTLRCDPISGHDNLYWYRRVMGKEIKFLLHFVKESKQDESGMPNNRFLAERTGGTYSTLKVQPAELEDSGVYFCASSQYPGDNTGELFFGEGSRLTVL.

The V and J genes are TRBV28 and TRBJ2-3, with 10 bases identical to TRBD2. Germline V gene sequence: CDR1 MDHEN, CDR2 SYDVKM. The V gene end was trimmed by 5 bases and the J gene end by 2 bases; junction bases not matched to a gene: 10. The CDR3 has 17 residues. For the CDR3, the DNA is TGTGCCAGCAGTCCAGGCCCTAGCGGGGGTTCCACAGATACGCAGTATTTT. Amino acid sequence: CASSPGPSGGSTDTQYF.

The CDR3 protein is CSSSRNTEAFF. DNA for the CDR3: TGCAGCTCCTCCCGGAACACTGAAGCTTTCTTT. V gene TRBV29-1 combines with J gene TRBJ1-1, with D unclear. The CDR3 covers 11 residues. Trimming stripped 8 bases from V and 1 base from J, with 8 bases between. Germline V gives CDR1 SQVTM, CDR2 ANQGSEA.

The rearrangement uses TRBV7-9 and TRBJ2-7; D unclear. This CDR3 spans 11 amino acids. V was pared by 5 bases and J by 2 bases, with 4 bases between. Germline V gene data show CDR1 as SEHNR and CDR2 as FQNEAQ (reference sequence). CDR3 loop: CASSKTYEQYF. The CDR3 coding sequence is TGTGCCAGCAGCAAAACCTACGAGCAGTACTTC. The complete variable domain, with remaining parts taken from reference TRBV7-9 and TRBJ2-7, reads DTGVSQNPRHKITKRGQNVTFRCDPISEHNRLYWYRQTLGQGPEFLTYFQNEAQLEKSRLLSDRFSAERPKGSFSTLEIQRTEQGDSAMYLCASSKTYEQYFGPGTRLTVT.

In DNA form, the CDR3 reads TGTGCCAGCAGCCAAGTTGTAGACAGGGTCAGTCAAGAGACCCAGTACTTC. Translation: CASSQVVDRVSQETQYF. V and J are TRBV3-1 and TRBJ2-5; 7 bases line up with TRBD1. CDR3 length: 17 amino acids. Germline trimming cut 1 base from V and 2 bases from J; bases unmatched to any gene: 10. Germline CDR1 is LGHDT and CDR2 is YNNKEL (reference sequence).

This rearrangement joins TRBV15 to TRBJ2-7; D is ambiguous. The CDR3 has 13 residues. V was clipped by 0 bases and J by 5 bases, with 8 bases between them. Germline values: CDR1 LNHNV, CDR2 YYDKDF (reference sequence). This CDR3 is CATSRDLRNEQYF. CDR3 coding DNA: TGTGCCACCAGCAGAGATCTAAGGAACGAGCAGTACTTC.

This rearrangement joins TRBV30 to TRBJ2-5; possible D gene TRBD1, 5 bases. V was trimmed by 0 bases and J by 0 bases, leaving 11 bases between them. The CDR3 extends over 15 amino acids. From germline, CDR1 is GTSNPN and CDR2 SVGIG (reference sequence). CDR3: CAWSVPHRNQETQYF. CDR3 bases: TGTGCCTGGAGTGTACCCCACAGGAACCAAGAGACCCAGTACTTC.

The gene calls are TRBV6-6 and TRBJ2-5; 7 nucleotides align to TRBD2. The CDR3 is 14 residues long. Germline CDR1 is MNHNY and CDR2 is SVGAGI (reference sequence). V dropped 2 bases and J dropped 11; count of bases not matched to a gene: 11. CDR3 sequence: CASSYLGGRVKQYF. CDR3 bases: TGTGCCAGCAGTTACCTCGGAGGGAGGGTAAAACAGTACTTC.

This clonotype was seen only a few times. The J gene is TRBJ2-7, the V gene TRBV19; D unclear. V was shortened by 8 bases and J by 3 bases, with 8 bases between the two germline ends. This CDR3 spans 11 amino acids. Per germline, CDR1 LNHDA and CDR2 SQIVND (reference sequence). CDR3 bases: TGTGCCAGTCGGTTTGACTACGAGCAGTACTTC. As protein: CASRFDYEQYF.

The chain couples TRBV19 to TRBJ2-1; D remains ambiguous. Germline loops: CDR1 LNHDA, CDR2 SQIVND (reference sequence). Trimming removed 3 bases at V and 9 bases at J, with 12 bases between. The CDR3 covers 13 residues. The CDR3 loop reads CASSMFGFGEQFF. The CDR3 DNA is TGTGCCAGTAGTATGTTCGGGTTTGGTGAGCAGTTCTTC.

V is TRBV13 and J is TRBJ2-7; D call uncertain. Germline V gives CDR1 PRHDT, CDR2 FYEKMQ (reference sequence). V lost 6 bases to trimming and J lost 4 bases, with 16 bases between them. CDR3 size: 14 residues. This CDR3 is CASSMSLSTYEQYF. The CDR3 DNA sequence: TGTGCCAGCAGTATGAGTTTATCCACATACGAGCAGTACTTC.

This chain joins TRBV5-4 and TRBJ2-3; possible D gene TRBD1, 6 bases. Germline V gene sequence: CDR1 SGHNT, CDR2 YYREEE (reference sequence). Trimming took 4 bases from V and 6 from J, leaving 12 bases between them. The length of the CDR3 is 13 residues. The CDR3 nucleotides are TGTGCCAGCAGCGCCAGGGGTTGGGATACGCAGTATTTT. This translates into CASSARGWDTQYF.

The V call is TRBV27, the J call TRBJ2-1; no clear D gene. This CDR3 contains 12 residues. V dropped 1 base and J dropped 9 bases, with 7 bases sitting between them. Germline loops: CDR1 MNHEY, CDR2 SMNVEV (reference sequence). The CDR3 region has the DNA TGTGCCAGCAGTTTATTAGGGTTTGAGCAGTTCTTC. It encodes CASSLLGFEQFF.

This clonotype appeared a single time. The chain combines TRBV10-2 with TRBJ1-6; D is perhaps TRBD1 (5 bases). The V end lost 0 bases, the J end lost 8 bases, and 11 bases lay between the germline ends. Germline lookup yields CDR1 WSHSY and CDR2 SAAADI. The CDR3 consists of 15 residues. CDR3 bases: TGCGCCAGCAGTGAGTCGCGGGGGAGTGATTCACCCCTCCACTTT. The encoded protein is CASSESRGSDSPLHF.

The chain uses TRBV5-6 and TRBJ2-7; D unclear. The length of the CDR3 is 13 residues. With 2 bases removed from V and 1 base from J, the gap between germline ends came to 7 bases. The germline V gene has CDR1 SGHDT and CDR2 YYEEEE. The CDR3: CASSFLGSYEQYV. CDR3 DNA sequence: TGTGCCAGCAGCTTTTTGGGTTCCTACGAGCAGTACGTC.

The chain carries TRBV29-1 and TRBJ1-4; 7 bases map to TRBD1. Germline values: CDR1 SQVTM, CDR2 ANQGSEA. The CDR3 has 13 amino acids. The V and J ends lost 4 bases and 14 bases, in that order; junction bases with no gene match: 13. The CDR3: CSVALTTGRDLFF. The DNA for the CDR3 is TGCAGCGTTGCCCTAACGACAGGGCGGGATCTGTTTTTT.

The chain couples TRBV7-9 to TRBJ1-5; D not certain. There are 14 residues in the CDR3. Germline values: CDR1 SEHNR, CDR2 FQNEAQ (reference sequence). V was shortened by 5 bases and J by 5 bases, with 13 bases between the two germline ends. The CDR3 spells CASSPVQADQPQHF. CDR3 coding DNA: TGTGCCAGCAGCCCGGTCCAGGCGGATCAGCCCCAGCATTTT.

The J gene is TRBJ2-3, the V gene TRBV29-1; D perhaps matches TRBD2 (5 bases). Per the germline V gene, CDR1 is SQVTM and CDR2 is ANQGSEA. The CDR3 extends over 15 amino acids. V was trimmed by 3 bases and J by 1 base, leaving 14 bases between them. CDR3: CSVDPTAVGTDTQYF. CDR3 in DNA: TGCAGCGTTGATCCTACAGCGGTGGGCACAGATACGCAGTATTTT.

The chain joins TRBV5-4 to TRBJ1-1; 7 positions match TRBD1. The germline gives CDR1 SGHNT, CDR2 YYREEE (reference sequence). The CDR3 is 14 residues long. V trimming: 4 bases; J trimming: 3 bases; junction bases outside the gene matches: 6. CDR3: CASSPTGADTEAFF. CDR3 DNA sequence: TGTGCCAGCAGCCCAACAGGGGCGGACACTGAAGCTTTCTTT.

The chain uses TRBV18 and TRBJ2-7; D is uncertain. Between the trimmed V and J ends, which lost 2 bases and 0 bases, there was a span of 5 bases. There are 13 residues in the CDR3. Germline CDR1 reads KGHSH; CDR2 reads LQKENI. The CDR3 loop is CASSPEFSYEQYF. CDR3 DNA sequence: TGTGCCAGCTCACCAGAATTCTCCTACGAGCAGTACTTC.

The chain couples TRBV6-4 to TRBJ1-1; no firm D call. Germline CDR1 MRHNA, CDR2 SNTAGT. The ends were cut back, 4 bases at V and 1 base at J, with 13 bases in the middle. CDR3 length: 15 residues. CDR3 bases: TGTGCCAGCAGTGCGAACAGCAATCCGAACACTGAAGCTTTCTTT. Residues: CASSANSNPNTEAFF.

This CDR3 is CASSPFRGAYEQYF. CDR3 nucleotide sequence: TGTGCCAGCAGCCCCTTTCGGGGGGCCTACGAGCAGTACTTC. This chain joins TRBV7-2 and TRBJ2-7; 7 nucleotides match TRBD2. With V trimmed by 5 bases and J by 2 bases, 6 bases remained unmatched. The CDR3 has 14 amino acids. Germline V gives CDR1 SGHTA, CDR2 FQGNSA.

The rearrangement links TRBV12-3 or TRBV12-4 to TRBJ1-1, with D perhaps matching TRBD1 (5 bases). V was trimmed by 5 bases and J by 4 bases, leaving 17 bases between them. The CDR3 loop spans 15 amino acids. The CDR3 region is CASSLPTAGGTEAFF. In nucleotides, the CDR3 is TGTGCCAGCAGTCTACCTACAGCCGGGGGCACTGAAGCTTTCTTT.